The 5 T cell receptor beta chains given below trace back to one sample, sequenced in a study of beta chain features in type 1 diabetes. The isolated RNA, all of it, was reverse transcribed, so expressed TCRB transcripts were what got sequenced. Profiling relied on immunoSEQ multiplex PCR, and the TCRdb table lists in-frame clones only, not all of them. This sample yields about 340,000 clones, of which 7.5% to 9% are seen a single time; 0.44% belongs to the top ten. The material sequenced was central memory CD4+ T cells from blood. The receptors originated from a woman younger than 30 in good health.

Ten or more counts support this clone. The J gene is TRBJ1-1, the V gene TRBV19; D might be TRBD1 (5 bases). This CDR3 spans 15 amino acids. Looked up from germline, CDR1 is LNHDA and CDR2 is SQIVND (reference sequence). V lost 2 bases, J lost 3 bases, and 13 bases lay in between. Here the CDR3 reads CASSIWTLGDTEAFF. The CDR3 region has the DNA TGTGCCAGTAGTATATGGACCTTGGGGGACACTGAAGCTTTCTTT.

The DNA of the CDR3 is TGTGCCAGCAGACAAACGGGACACTACGAGCAGTACTTC. It specifies CASRQTGHYEQYF. V and J are TRBV2 and TRBJ2-7; a weak D match, TRBD1 (6 bases). The CDR3 is made up of 13 amino acids. V was pared by 6 bases and J by 3 bases, with 12 bases between. Germline CDR1 is SNHLY and CDR2 is FYNNEI.

This clone showed up just a few times. This chain uses TRBV11-2 with TRBJ2-5; no definite D call. Germline CDR1 is SGHAT and CDR2 is FQNNGV. The germline V and J ends were trimmed by 0 bases and 11 bases, with 13 bases remaining between them. There are 13 residues in the CDR3. The CDR3 DNA sequence: TGTGCCAGCAGCTTAGAGGTTCTAAGTACTCAGTACTTC. Amino acids: CASSLEVLSTQYF.

The sample holds a few counts of this clone. The chain joins TRBV7-9 to TRBJ2-7; the D gene could be TRBD1 or TRBD2 (5 bases each). V was cut by 4 bases and J by 5 bases, with 12 bases left in between. The CDR3 runs to 13 residues. The germline V gene has CDR1 SEHNR and CDR2 FQNEAQ (reference sequence). The CDR3, as DNA: TGTGCCAGCAGCTGGGACCCCCGACACGAGCAGTACTTC. Translated, it gives CASSWDPRHEQYF.

The sample holds many counts of this clone. Here the CDR3 DNA reads TGTGCCAGCACGCTACAGGGATCTACGGATACGCAGTATTTT. It yields the protein CASTLQGSTDTQYF. This chain connects TRBV7-9 to TRBJ2-3; possibly TRBD1 for D (6 bases). V was pared by 7 bases and J by 6 bases, with 17 bases between. Germline V CDR1 and CDR2: SEHNR, FQNEAQ (reference sequence). This CDR3 comprises 14 residues.